This TCR beta chain was recorded in a study of early T cells in non-severe SARS-CoV-2 infection. TCRdb used MiXCR to reprocess the 5' RACE reads, holding one entry per CDR3 protein. The sample has about 66,000 distinct CDR3 sequences, about 13% seen once; the top ten hold 7.5% to 9%. The sample holds a few counts of this clonotype. The receptor's source is an adult who was a healthcare worker with PCR-confirmed SARS-CoV-2 infection or an uninfected control (not recorded which). Sample: whole blood.

The chain's CDR3 is CASSLVPGTYEQYF. In nucleotides, the CDR3 is TGTGCCAGCAGTTTAGTCCCAGGAACCTACGAGCAGTACTTC. V is TRBV28 and J is TRBJ2-7; D remains ambiguous. Trimming stripped 2 bases from V and 2 bases from J, with 10 bases between. The CDR3 is made up of 14 amino acids. CDR1 MDHEN and CDR2 SYDVKM come from the germline V gene. Based on the CDR3 plus reference TRBV28 and TRBJ2-7, the full variable domain is DVKVTQSSRYLVKRTGEKVFLECVQDMDHENMFWYRQDPGLGLRLIYFSYDVKMKEKGDIPEGYSVSREKKERFSLILESASTNQTSMYLCASSLVPGTYEQYFGPGTRLTVT.